This T cell receptor (beta chain) was found in a study of human versus mouse CDR3 diversity and MHC coevolution. Sequenced by immunoSEQ multiplex PCR; TCRdb stores in-frame clones only, minus some. The table lists more than 55,000 clones, 94% of them singletons, with under 20% in the top ten. Germline CDR1 reads SGHRS; CDR2 reads YFSETQ. CDR3 length: 16 amino acids. With V trimmed by 4 bases and J by 4 bases, 6 bases remained unmatched. The sample consisted of naive CD4+ T cells from blood. Subset: CD45RO-negative CD62L-positive naive CD4 T cells. The TCR was taken from a person in their sixties or seventies in good health. This rearrangement joins TRBV5-1 to TRBJ2-5; 14 bases fit TRBD2. The CDR3 nucleotides are TGCGCCAGCAGCCTGGGACTAGCGGGAGTGTCAGAGACCCAGTACTTC. Amino acid sequence: CASSLGLAGVSETQYF.